In this sample, the clone carrying this T cell receptor (beta chain) turned up a few times. Its specificity is unknown. The data belong to a study of molecular identifiers for immune sequencing clone quantification. TCRdb re-called the PCR reads through MiXCR, storing one row per CDR3 protein. The sample holds about 300,000 distinct CDR3 sequences, about 20% seen once. The CDR3 has 10 residues. The germline CDR1 and CDR2 sequences are SEHNR and FQNEAQ (reference sequence). Between the trimmed V and J ends, which lost 11 bases and 7 bases, there was a span of 11 bases. Study-level results: Barcode collisions between identical TCR molecules could shrink estimates of highly expanded clone sizes.

The J gene is TRBJ1-1, the V gene TRBV7-9; no definite D call. The sequence derives from a human donor in good health. Some libraries in this study had Jurkat cell RNA spiked in. What was sequenced was naive CD8+ T cells from blood, with Jurkat cell RNA spiked in. The subset: FACS-sorted CD8+CD4-CCR7+CD45RA+ naive T cells. The CDR3 loop is CASTMGEAFF. Here the CDR3 DNA reads TGTGCCTCCACCATGGGTGAAGCTTTCTTT. Combining the CDR3 with reference TRBV7-9 and TRBJ1-1 gives the whole variable domain DTGVSQNPRHKITKRGQNVTFRCDPISEHNRLYWYRQTLGQGPEFLTYFQNEAQLEKSRLLSDRFSAERPKGSFSTLEIQRTEQGDSAMYLCASTMGEAFFGQGTRLTVV.